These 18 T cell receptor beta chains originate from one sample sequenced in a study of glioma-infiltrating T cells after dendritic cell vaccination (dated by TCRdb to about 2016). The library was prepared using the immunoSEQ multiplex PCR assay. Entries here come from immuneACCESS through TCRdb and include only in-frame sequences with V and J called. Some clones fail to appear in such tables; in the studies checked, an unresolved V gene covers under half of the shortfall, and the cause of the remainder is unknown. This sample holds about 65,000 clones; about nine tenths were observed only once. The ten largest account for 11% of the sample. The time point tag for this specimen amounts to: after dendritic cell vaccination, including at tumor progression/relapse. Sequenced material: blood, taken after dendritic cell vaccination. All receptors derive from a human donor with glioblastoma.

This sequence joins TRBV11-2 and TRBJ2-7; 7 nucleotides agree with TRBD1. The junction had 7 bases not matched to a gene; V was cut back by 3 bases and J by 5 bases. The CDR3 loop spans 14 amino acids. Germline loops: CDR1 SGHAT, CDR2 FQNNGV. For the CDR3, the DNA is TGTGCCAGCAGCTTGGGGACAGTTACCCACGAGCAGTACTTC. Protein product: CASSLGTVTHEQYF. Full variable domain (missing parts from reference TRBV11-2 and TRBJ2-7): EAGVAQSPRYKIIEKRQSVAFWCNPISGHATLYWYQQILGQGPKLLIQFQNNGVVDDSQLPKDRFSAERLKGVDSTLKIQPAKLEDSAVYLCASSLGTVTHEQYFGPGTRLTVT.

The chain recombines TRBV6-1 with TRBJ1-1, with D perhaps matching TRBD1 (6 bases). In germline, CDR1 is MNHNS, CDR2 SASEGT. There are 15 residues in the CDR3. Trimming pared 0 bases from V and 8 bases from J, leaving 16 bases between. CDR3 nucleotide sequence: TGTGCCAGCAGTGAAGCCCATGGCCAGGGGTACGAAGCTTTCTTT. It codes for CASSEAHGQGYEAFF.

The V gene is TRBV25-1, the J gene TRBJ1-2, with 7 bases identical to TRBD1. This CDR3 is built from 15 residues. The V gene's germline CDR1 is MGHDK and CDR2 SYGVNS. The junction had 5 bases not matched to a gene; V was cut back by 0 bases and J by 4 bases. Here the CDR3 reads CASSEYETGFYGYTF. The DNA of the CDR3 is TGTGCCAGCAGTGAATACGAGACAGGGTTCTATGGCTACACCTTC.

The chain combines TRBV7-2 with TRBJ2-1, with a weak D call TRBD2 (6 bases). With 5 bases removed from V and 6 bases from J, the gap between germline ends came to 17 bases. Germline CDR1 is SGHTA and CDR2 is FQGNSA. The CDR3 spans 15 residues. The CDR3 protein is CASSIRRDFGNEQFF. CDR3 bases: TGTGCCAGCAGCATCCGCCGGGACTTTGGCAATGAGCAGTTCTTC.

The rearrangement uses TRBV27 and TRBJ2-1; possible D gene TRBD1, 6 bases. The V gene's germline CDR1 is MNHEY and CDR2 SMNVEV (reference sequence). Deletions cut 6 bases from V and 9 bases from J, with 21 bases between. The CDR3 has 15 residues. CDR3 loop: CASSGGGQTLTEQFF. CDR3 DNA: TGTGCCAGCAGCGGTGGGGGACAAACTCTTACTGAGCAGTTCTTC.

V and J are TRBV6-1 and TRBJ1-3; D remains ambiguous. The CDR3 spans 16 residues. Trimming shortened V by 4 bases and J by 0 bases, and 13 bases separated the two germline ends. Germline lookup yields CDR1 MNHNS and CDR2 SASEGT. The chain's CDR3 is CASSVSTSNSGNTIYF. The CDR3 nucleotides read TGTGCCAGCAGTGTTTCTACTTCGAACTCTGGAAACACCATATATTTT.

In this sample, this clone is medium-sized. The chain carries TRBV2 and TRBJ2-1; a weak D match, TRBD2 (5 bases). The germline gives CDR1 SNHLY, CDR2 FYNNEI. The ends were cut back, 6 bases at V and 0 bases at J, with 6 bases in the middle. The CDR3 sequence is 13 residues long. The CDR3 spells CASSRGSYNEQFF. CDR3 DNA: TGTGCCAGCAGCCGGGGCTCCTACAATGAGCAGTTCTTC.

The CDR3 nucleotides read TGTGCCAGCATTCCTCAAAGCGGGGGGGTCTACGAGCAGTACTTC. Residues: CASIPQSGGVYEQYF. The chain links TRBV7-8 to TRBJ2-7; 10 bases line up with TRBD2. The CDR3 has 15 residues. Germline lookup yields CDR1 SGHVS and CDR2 FQNEAQ. V was clipped by 7 bases and J by 3 bases; unmatched bases: 9.

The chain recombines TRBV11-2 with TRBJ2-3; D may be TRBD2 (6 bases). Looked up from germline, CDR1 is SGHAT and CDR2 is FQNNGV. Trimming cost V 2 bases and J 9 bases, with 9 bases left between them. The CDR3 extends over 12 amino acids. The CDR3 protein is CASSLTSSTQYF. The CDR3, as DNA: TGTGCCAGCAGCTTAACTAGCTCGACGCAGTATTTT.

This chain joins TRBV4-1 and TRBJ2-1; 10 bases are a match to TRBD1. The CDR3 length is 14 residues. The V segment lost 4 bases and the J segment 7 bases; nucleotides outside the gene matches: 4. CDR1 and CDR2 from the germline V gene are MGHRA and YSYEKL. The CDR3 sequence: CASSLLGQGNEQFF. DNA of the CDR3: TGCGCCAGCAGCCTCCTGGGACAGGGGAATGAGCAGTTCTTC.

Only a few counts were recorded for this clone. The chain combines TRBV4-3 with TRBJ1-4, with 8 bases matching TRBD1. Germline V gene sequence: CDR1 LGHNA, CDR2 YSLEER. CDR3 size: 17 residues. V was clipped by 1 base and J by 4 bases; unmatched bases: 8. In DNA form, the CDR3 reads TGCGCCAGCAGCCAAGGAGAAACAGGGGGACATAATGAAAAACTGTTTTTT. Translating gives CASSQGETGGHNEKLFF.

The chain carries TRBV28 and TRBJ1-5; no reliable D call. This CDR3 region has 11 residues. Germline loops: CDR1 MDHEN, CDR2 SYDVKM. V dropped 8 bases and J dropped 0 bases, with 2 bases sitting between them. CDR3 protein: CASYSNQPQHF. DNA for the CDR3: TGTGCCAGCTATAGCAATCAGCCCCAGCATTTT.

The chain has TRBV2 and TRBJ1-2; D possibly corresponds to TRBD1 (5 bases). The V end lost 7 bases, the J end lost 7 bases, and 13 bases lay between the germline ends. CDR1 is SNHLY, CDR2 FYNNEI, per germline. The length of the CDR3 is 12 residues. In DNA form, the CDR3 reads TGTGCCAGCAACCCGGGGGGGGGTGGCTACACCTTC. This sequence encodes CASNPGGGGYTF.

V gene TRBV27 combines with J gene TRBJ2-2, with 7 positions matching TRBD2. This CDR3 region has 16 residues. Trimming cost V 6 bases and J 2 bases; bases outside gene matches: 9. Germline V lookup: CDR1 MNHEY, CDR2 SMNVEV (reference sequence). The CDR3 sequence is CASRDVSGSNTGELFF. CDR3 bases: TGTGCCAGCAGGGACGTTAGCGGGTCAAACACCGGGGAGCTGTTTTTT.

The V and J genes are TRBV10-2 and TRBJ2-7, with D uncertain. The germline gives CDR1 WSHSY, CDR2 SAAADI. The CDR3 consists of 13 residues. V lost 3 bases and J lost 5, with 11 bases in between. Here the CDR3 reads CASSDPSSHEQYF. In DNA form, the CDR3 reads TGCGCCAGCAGTGACCCTTCTTCCCACGAGCAGTACTTC.

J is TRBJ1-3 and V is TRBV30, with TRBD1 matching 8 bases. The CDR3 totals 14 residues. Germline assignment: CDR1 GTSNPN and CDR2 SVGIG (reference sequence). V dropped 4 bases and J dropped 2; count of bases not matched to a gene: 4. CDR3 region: CAWTQQGAGNTIYF. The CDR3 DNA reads TGTGCCTGGACCCAACAGGGGGCTGGAAACACCATATATTTT.

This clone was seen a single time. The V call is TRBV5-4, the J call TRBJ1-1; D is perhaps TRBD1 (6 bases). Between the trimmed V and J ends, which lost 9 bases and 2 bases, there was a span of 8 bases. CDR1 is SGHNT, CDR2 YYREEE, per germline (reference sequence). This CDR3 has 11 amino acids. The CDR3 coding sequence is TGTGCCACAGGGGTTAACACTGAAGCTTTCTTT. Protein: CATGVNTEAFF.

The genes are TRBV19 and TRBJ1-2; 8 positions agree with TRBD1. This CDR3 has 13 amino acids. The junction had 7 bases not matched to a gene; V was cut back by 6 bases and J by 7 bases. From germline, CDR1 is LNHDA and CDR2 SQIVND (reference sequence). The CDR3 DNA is TGTGCCAGTAGGGGACAGGCCCAAGGTGGCTACACCTTC. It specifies CASRGQAQGGYTF.